This T cell receptor beta chain was captured in a study of T-cell memory formation after mild COVID-19. Whole-study findings and limits: Clones that contracted from day 15 to 85 were balanced CD4/CD8, while later expanders leaned CD4+.

V dropped 8 bases and J dropped 6 bases, with 20 bases sitting between them. The CDR3 length is 15 residues. A few counts support this clonotype. The target antigen is unknown. TCR alpha and TCR beta cDNA libraries with sample barcodes and UMIs came from 5'RACE using constant-segment primers. TCRdb re-called the 5' RACE reads with MiXCR, one entry per CDR3 protein. The sample yields 350,000 or so distinct CDR3 sequences, 21% seen once. The chain carries TRBV12-3 or TRBV12-4 and TRBJ2-1; maybe TRBD2 (7 bases). What was sequenced was PBMCs or a T cell subset sorted from them (not recorded which). The source of this sequence is an adult woman who had mild COVID-19 (a few samples of this study predate the infection). Cell type and time point are not known. CDR3 sequence (DNA): TGTGCCAGCGCCTGGGGGGGGGCGCGTGGCAATGAGCAGTTCTTC. Residues: CASAWGGARGNEQFF.